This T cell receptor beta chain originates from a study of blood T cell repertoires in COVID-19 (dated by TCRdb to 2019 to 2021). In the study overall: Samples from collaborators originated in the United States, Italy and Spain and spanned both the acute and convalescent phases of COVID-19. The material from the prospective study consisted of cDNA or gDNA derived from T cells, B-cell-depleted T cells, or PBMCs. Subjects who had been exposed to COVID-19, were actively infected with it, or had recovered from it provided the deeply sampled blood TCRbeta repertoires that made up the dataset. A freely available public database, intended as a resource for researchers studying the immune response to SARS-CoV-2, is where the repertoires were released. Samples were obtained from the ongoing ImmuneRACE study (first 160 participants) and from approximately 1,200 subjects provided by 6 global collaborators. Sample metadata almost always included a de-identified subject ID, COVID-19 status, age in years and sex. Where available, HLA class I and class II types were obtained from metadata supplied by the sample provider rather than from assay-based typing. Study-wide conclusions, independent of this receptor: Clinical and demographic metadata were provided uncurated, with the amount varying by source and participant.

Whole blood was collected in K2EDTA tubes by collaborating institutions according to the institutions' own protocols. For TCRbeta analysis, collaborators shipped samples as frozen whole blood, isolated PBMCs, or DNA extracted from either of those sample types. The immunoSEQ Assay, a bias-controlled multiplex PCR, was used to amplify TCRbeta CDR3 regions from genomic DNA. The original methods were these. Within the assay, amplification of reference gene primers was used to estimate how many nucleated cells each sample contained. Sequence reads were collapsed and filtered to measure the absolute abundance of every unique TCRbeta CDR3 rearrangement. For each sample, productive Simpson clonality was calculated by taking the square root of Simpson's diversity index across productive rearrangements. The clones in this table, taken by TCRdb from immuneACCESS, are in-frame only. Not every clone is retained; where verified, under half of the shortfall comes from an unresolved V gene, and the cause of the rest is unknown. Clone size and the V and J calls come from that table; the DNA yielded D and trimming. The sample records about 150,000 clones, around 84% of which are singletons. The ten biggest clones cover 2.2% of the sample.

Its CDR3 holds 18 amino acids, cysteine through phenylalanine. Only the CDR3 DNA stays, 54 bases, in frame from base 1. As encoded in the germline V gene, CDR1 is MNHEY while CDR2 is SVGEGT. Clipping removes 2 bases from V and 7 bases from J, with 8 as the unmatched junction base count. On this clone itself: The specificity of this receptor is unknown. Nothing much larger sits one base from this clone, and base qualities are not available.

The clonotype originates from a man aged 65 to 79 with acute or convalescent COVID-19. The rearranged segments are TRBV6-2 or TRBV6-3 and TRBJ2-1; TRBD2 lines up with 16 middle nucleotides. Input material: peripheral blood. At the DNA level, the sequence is TGTGCCAGCAGTTACGGTGGGACTAGCGGGAGGGCCAGGAATGAGCAGTTCTTC. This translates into CASSYGGTSGRARNEQFF.